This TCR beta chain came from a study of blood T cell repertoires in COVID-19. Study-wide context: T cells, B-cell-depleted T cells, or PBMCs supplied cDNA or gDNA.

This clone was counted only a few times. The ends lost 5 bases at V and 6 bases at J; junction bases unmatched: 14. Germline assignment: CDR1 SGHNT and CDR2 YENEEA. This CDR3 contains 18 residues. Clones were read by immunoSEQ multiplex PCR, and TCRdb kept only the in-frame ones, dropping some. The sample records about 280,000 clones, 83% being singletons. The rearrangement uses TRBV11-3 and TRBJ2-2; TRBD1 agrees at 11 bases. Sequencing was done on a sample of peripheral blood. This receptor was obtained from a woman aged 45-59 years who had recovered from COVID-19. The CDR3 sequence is CASSPTWAGQGAPGELFF. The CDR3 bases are TGTGCCAGCAGCCCCACCTGGGCTGGACAGGGGGCACCCGGGGAGCTGTTTTTT.